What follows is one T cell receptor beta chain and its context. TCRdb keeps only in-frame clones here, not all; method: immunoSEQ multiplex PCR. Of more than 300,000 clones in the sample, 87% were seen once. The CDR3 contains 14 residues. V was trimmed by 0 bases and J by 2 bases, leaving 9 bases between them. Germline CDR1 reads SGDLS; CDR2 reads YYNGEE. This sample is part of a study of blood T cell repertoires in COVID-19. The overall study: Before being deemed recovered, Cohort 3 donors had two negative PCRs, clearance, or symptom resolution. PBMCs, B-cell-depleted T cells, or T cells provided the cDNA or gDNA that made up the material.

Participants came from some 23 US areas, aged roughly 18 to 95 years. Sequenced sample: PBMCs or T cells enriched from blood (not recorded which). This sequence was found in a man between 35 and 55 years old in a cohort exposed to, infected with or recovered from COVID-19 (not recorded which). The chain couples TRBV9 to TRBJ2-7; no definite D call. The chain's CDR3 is CASSVGVETYEQYF. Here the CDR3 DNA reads TGTGCCAGCAGCGTAGGAGTGGAGACCTACGAGCAGTACTTC.